A single sample is the source of the 17 T cell receptor beta chains below, sequenced in a study of shared clonotypes between healthy human individuals. Only in-frame clones appear in the TCRdb table, and some are missing; sequencing was by immunoSEQ multiplex PCR. The profile shows approximately 980,000 clones, less than 85% of them singletons. The specimen was memory CD4+ T cells sorted from blood. Subset noted: CD45RA-negative fraction. The receptor source for this set is a man younger than 35 in good health.

The chain is built from TRBV6-5 and TRBJ1-2; 11 bases line up with TRBD1. Germline CDR1 and CDR2: MNHEY and SVGAGI. This CDR3 contains 14 residues. The V gene end was trimmed by 6 bases and the J gene end by 8 bases; junction bases not matched to a gene: 8. The CDR3 DNA sequence: TGTGCCAGCAGCGACGGACAGGGGGCTGTAGGCTACACCTTC. Protein sequence: CASSDGQGAVGYTF.

The rearrangement joins TRBV5-1 to TRBJ2-3; 9 bases agree with TRBD2. The CDR3 covers 16 residues. With 2 bases clipped from V and 2 bases from J, the junction kept 6 bases outside the gene matches. Per germline, CDR1 SGHRS and CDR2 YFSETQ. The CDR3 here is CASSLQASGATDTQYF. DNA for the CDR3: TGCGCCAGCAGCTTACAGGCTAGCGGGGCCACAGATACGCAGTATTTT.

This clone is a singleton in its sample. In nucleotides, the CDR3 is TGTGCCAGCAGCTTATTAAAGGGAGGGTCCTACAATGAGCAGTTCTTC. Its translation is CASSLLKGGSYNEQFF. V gene TRBV11-2 combines with J gene TRBJ2-1, with 7 bases identical to TRBD2. CDR1 is SGHAT, CDR2 FQNNGV, per germline. The V gene end was trimmed by 2 bases and the J gene end by 1 base; junction bases not matched to a gene: 5. The CDR3 has 16 residues.

This clone was seen only once. V gene TRBV28 combines with J gene TRBJ2-7; perhaps TRBD1 as D (5 bases). This CDR3 has 12 amino acids. CDR1 MDHEN and CDR2 SYDVKM come from the germline V gene. V was pared by 6 bases and J by 4 bases, with 10 bases between. The CDR3 region is CASSIQGYEQYF. Written as DNA, the CDR3 is TGTGCCAGCAGCATTCAGGGTTACGAGCAGTACTTC.

V and J are TRBV30 and TRBJ2-2; D gene ambiguous. Trimming left V 1 base short and J 6 bases short, with 3 bases between. Germline-derived CDR1 and CDR2 are GTSNPN and SVGIG (reference sequence). The CDR3 is 11 amino acids. The DNA of the CDR3 is TGTGCCTGGAGTGATCCCGGGGAGCTGTTTTTT. Translated, it gives CAWSDPGELFF.

The J gene is TRBJ2-7, the V gene TRBV2; 9 bases align to TRBD1. The germline gives CDR1 SNHLY, CDR2 FYNNEI. V trimming: 5 bases; J trimming: 7 bases; junction bases outside the gene matches: 9. This CDR3 region has 14 residues. CDR3 amino acids: CASSPGTGTPEQYF. CDR3 coding DNA: TGTGCCAGCAGTCCCGGGACAGGGACCCCAGAGCAGTACTTC.

This chain joins TRBV5-1 and TRBJ1-1, with TRBD1 matching over 10 bases. Germline V gene lookup returns CDR1 SGHRS and CDR2 YFSETQ. Losses at the gene ends were 3 bases for V and 4 bases for J; bases not matched to a gene: 6. CDR3 length: 15 amino acids. In nucleotides, the CDR3 is TGCGCCAGCAGCTCCCGACAGGGGGCGCGCACTGAAGCTTTCTTT. Protein sequence: CASSSRQGARTEAFF.

This clone was observed once. The chain links TRBV4-1 to TRBJ1-2; no reliable D call. The V gene's germline CDR1 is MGHRA and CDR2 YSYEKL. The V end was cut by 0 bases, the J end by 4 bases, with 12 bases between. CDR3 length: 15 amino acids. The CDR3 DNA reads as TGCGCCAGCAGCCAAGAGCCCGGAGCGGGCTATGGCTACACCTTC. Protein product: CASSQEPGAGYGYTF.

This clone was seen only once. This chain joins TRBV9 and TRBJ1-4; D may be TRBD1 (6 bases). The V and J ends lost 4 bases and 4 bases respectively, with 17 bases between them. Germline CDR1 reads SGDLS; CDR2 reads YYNGEE. This CDR3 spans 16 amino acids. CDR3 in amino acids: CASSPGRTANNEKLFF. In nucleotides, the CDR3 is TGTGCCAGCAGCCCGGGCCGGACAGCAAATAATGAAAAACTGTTTTTT.

CDR3 sequence reads: CASSPLTGSGLNTEAFF. As DNA, the CDR3 is TGTGCCAGCTCACCACTTACAGGGTCGGGCTTGAACACTGAAGCTTTCTTT. The chain carries TRBV18 and TRBJ1-1; TRBD1 is a possible D gene (6 bases). The germline V gene encodes CDR1 KGHSH and CDR2 LQKENI. CDR3 length equals 17 residues. Trimming took off 1 base at V and 0 bases at J, with 15 bases between the two ends.

This chain joins TRBV2 and TRBJ2-6; D is unclear. The ends were cut back, 3 bases at V and 1 base at J, with 7 bases in the middle. CDR1 and CDR2 (germline): SNHLY, FYNNEI. The CDR3 is made up of 15 amino acids. The CDR3 here is CASSEKESGANVLTF. The CDR3 DNA sequence: TGTGCCAGCAGTGAGAAGGAATCTGGGGCCAACGTCCTGACTTTC.

The gene calls are TRBV7-9 and TRBJ2-7, with D perhaps TRBD1 or TRBD2 (6 bases each). The V and J ends lost 1 base and 0 bases respectively, with 13 bases between them. The CDR3 has 16 amino acids. The germline V gene has CDR1 SEHNR and CDR2 FQNEAQ (reference sequence). Written as DNA, the CDR3 is TGTGCCAGCAGCTTAGGGTGGGGGGCGAGCTCCTACGAGCAGTACTTC. It is translated as CASSLGWGASSYEQYF.

This clone was recorded many times. This chain joins TRBV10-1 and TRBJ1-6; D unresolved. Trimming removed 3 bases from V and 4 bases from J, with 7 bases in between. The CDR3 consists of 14 residues. Germline V gene lookup returns CDR1 WNHNN and CDR2 SYGVQD (reference sequence). The CDR3 sequence: CASSENGYNSPLHF. Here the CDR3 DNA reads TGCGCCAGCAGTGAAAACGGATATAATTCACCCCTCCACTTT.

The rearrangement uses TRBV28 and TRBJ1-5; TRBD1 might be the D (5 bases). Deletions cut 7 bases from V and 2 bases from J, with 12 bases between. Germline V gives CDR1 MDHEN, CDR2 SYDVKM. This CDR3 is built from 14 residues. The CDR3 spells CASKAGWGNQPQHF. CDR3 coding DNA: TGTGCCAGCAAGGCAGGGTGGGGCAATCAGCCCCAGCATTTT.

This clone was counted between two and nine times. The V and J genes are TRBV28 and TRBJ1-5, with D perhaps matching TRBD1 (5 bases). V was clipped by 1 base and J by 5 bases, with 18 bases between them. This CDR3 is 17 amino acids long. From germline, CDR1 is MDHEN and CDR2 SYDVKM. CDR3 sequence reads: CASSLSPGRANHQPQHF. CDR3 nucleotides: TGTGCCAGCAGTTTATCCCCCGGCAGGGCCAACCATCAGCCCCAGCATTTT.

This chain's CDR3 is CASSQGRQGATNEKLFF. As DNA, the CDR3 is TGTGCCAGCAGCCAAGGGCGACAGGGGGCTACTAATGAAAAACTGTTTTTT. The V and J genes are TRBV4-2 and TRBJ1-4, with 10 bases lining up with TRBD1. Germline V gene sequence: CDR1 LGHNA, CDR2 YNFKEQ. V was clipped by 1 base and J by 2 bases; unmatched bases: 4. CDR3 length: 17 amino acids.

This clone has a handful of counts. This sequence may be a read error, since a much larger clone differs from it by one base. This chain joins TRBV11-2 and TRBJ1-1; D might be TRBD1 (5 bases). CDR1 is SGHAT and CDR2 is FQNNGV in the germline V gene. V lost 3 bases, J lost 4 bases, and 6 bases lay in between. The CDR3 contains 12 residues. CDR3 sequence reads: CASSFGTTEAFF. The CDR3 nucleotides read TGTGCCAGCAGCTTTGGGACCACTGAAGCTTTCTTT.